This TCR beta chain was identified in a study of shared clonotypes between healthy human individuals. The protocol was immunoSEQ multiplex PCR, while the TCRdb copy is restricted to in-frame clones and leaves out a portion. The sample holds around 2,000,000 clones, about 95% seen once. Naive CD8 cells comprised CD45RO-negative, CCR7-positively selected cells, excluding terminally differentiated effector memory CD45RA+ cells. V lost 5 bases to trimming and J lost 0 bases, with 7 bases between them. The germline V gene encodes CDR1 MNHEY and CDR2 SMNVEV (reference sequence). The CDR3 covers 13 residues.

Source material: naive CD8+ T cells sorted from blood. This clonotype was sampled from a man aged 18 to 30 in good health. The J gene is TRBJ2-5, the V gene TRBV27; D not certain. The DNA of the CDR3 is TGTGCCAGCAGTCCACCAAACCAAGAGACCCAGTACTTC. This gives the protein CASSPPNQETQYF.